This T cell receptor (beta chain) was sequenced in a study of Ad26.COV2.S vaccination and SARS-CoV-2 variants. Sample treatment: roughly 18 received Ad26.COV2.S at low or high dose, single or two shots; 5 received placebo; per-sample allocation not given. Vaccine and placebo recipients were sampled on day 63 after the first injection. TCRdb's table, derived via immunoSEQ multiplex PCR, lists solely in-frame clones and lacks some. The profile shows about 480,000 clones, approximately 90% of them singletons. The germline V gene encodes CDR1 LNHDA and CDR2 SQIVND (reference sequence). Trimming removed 1 base at V and 4 bases at J, with 10 bases between. This CDR3 has 14 amino acids.

The genes are TRBV19 and TRBJ2-5; D is unresolved. Source: peripheral blood, taken in a trial of Ad26.COV2.S vaccine versus placebo. This clonotype was sampled from a person aged 18-65 years who received the Ad26.COV2.S COVID-19 vaccine or a placebo. In nucleotides, the CDR3 is TGTGCCAGTAGTATAGGTCCGTCCCCAGAGACCCAGTACTTC. As protein: CASSIGPSPETQYF.